This entry lists 6 T cell receptor beta chains sequenced from one sample in a study of shared clonotypes between healthy human individuals. Profiling relied on immunoSEQ multiplex PCR, and the TCRdb table lists in-frame clones only, not all of them. The table has approximately 320,000 clones, about 74% seen once. Sequencing was done on a sample of memory CD4+ T cells sorted from blood. The subset here: CD45RA-negative fraction. These receptors all stem from a man aged 30 to 39 in good health.

J is TRBJ2-7 and V is TRBV28; tentative D call: TRBD1 (5 bases). The CDR3 totals 14 residues. Germline CDR1 reads MDHEN; CDR2 reads SYDVKM. The ends were cut back, 4 bases at V and 4 bases at J, with 14 bases in the middle. CDR3 sequence (DNA): TGTGCCAGCAGTTCAGGGCAGGGTTGGTACGAGCAGTACTTC. Translated, it gives CASSSGQGWYEQYF.

The DNA of the CDR3 is TGTGCCAGCAGCGTAGAGGGGACTAGTGAGGAGACCCAGTACTTC. Protein: CASSVEGTSEETQYF. The genes are TRBV9 and TRBJ2-5; 8 bases agree with TRBD2. The CDR3 loop spans 15 amino acids. Germline loops: CDR1 SGDLS, CDR2 YYNGEE. V dropped 0 bases and J dropped 5; count of bases not matched to a gene: 6.

The chain joins TRBV5-6 to TRBJ2-1; maybe TRBD2 (5 bases). In germline, CDR1 is SGHDT, CDR2 YYEEEE. V lost 4 bases to trimming and J lost 0 bases, with 14 bases between them. This CDR3 contains 16 residues. CDR3 sequence reads: CASSPEAGSSYNEQFF. The CDR3 DNA follows: TGTGCCAGCAGCCCAGAGGCTGGGAGCTCCTACAATGAGCAGTTCTTC.

V gene TRBV5-4 combines with J gene TRBJ2-1; 7 bases fit TRBD1. This CDR3 is 15 amino acids long. Germline V gene lookup returns CDR1 SGHNT and CDR2 YYREEE (reference sequence). V was pared by 4 bases and J by 1 base, with 5 bases of the junction left unmatched. In nucleotides, the CDR3 is TGTGCCAGCAGCCGTGGGACAGTTTCCTACAATGAGCAGTTCTTC. Protein product: CASSRGTVSYNEQFF.

There are a few counts of this clone. The chain uses TRBV6-1 and TRBJ2-7, with D perhaps given as TRBD1 or TRBD2 (7 bases each). There are 15 residues in the CDR3. With 6 bases removed from V and 2 bases from J, the gap between germline ends came to 17 bases. The germline V gene has CDR1 MNHNS and CDR2 SASEGT. For the CDR3, the DNA is TGTGCCAGCAGCCGCCAGGGGGGGGCGGCCTACGAGCAGTACTTC. This codes for CASSRQGGAAYEQYF.

The V gene is TRBV5-4, the J gene TRBJ2-7, with D possibly TRBD2 on 5 matching bases. Germline CDR1 SGHNT, CDR2 YYREEE (reference sequence). With 4 bases removed from V and 3 bases from J, the gap between germline ends came to 14 bases. CDR3 length: 14 residues. CDR3 nucleotides: TGTGCCAGCAGCCAAAAGAACGGGGTCTACGAGCAGTACTTC. Its translation: CASSQKNGVYEQYF.